Below are 32 T cell receptor beta chains sequenced from a single sample in a study of OX40 agonist ivuxolimab in advanced cancers. The protocol was immunoSEQ multiplex PCR, while the TCRdb copy is restricted to in-frame clones and leaves out a portion. In the table there are 53,000 or so clones, approximately 88% of which are singletons. Specimen: CD4+ or CD8+ T cells sorted from blood, collected in a trial of the OX40 agonist ivuxolimab. These receptors came from an adult with an advanced solid tumor such as melanoma, head and neck, liver or kidney cancer.

The chain is built from TRBV30 and TRBJ1-5; D not certain. Per the germline V gene, CDR1 is GTSNPN and CDR2 is SVGIG (reference sequence). V lost 1 base, J lost 6 bases, and 10 bases lay in between. This CDR3 has 13 residues. The CDR3 protein is CAWSAGVGQPQHF. CDR3 bases: TGTGCCTGGAGTGCCGGGGTGGGTCAGCCCCAGCATTTT. Filled out from reference TRBV30 and TRBJ1-5, the complete variable domain reads SQTIHQWPATLVQPVGSPLSLECTVEGTSNPNLYWYRQAAGRGLQLLFYSVGIGQISSEVPQNLSASRPQDRQFILSSKKLLLSDSGFYLCAWSAGVGQPQHFGDGTRLSIL.

The V gene is TRBV6-6, the J gene TRBJ1-1, with no clear D. Germline CDR1 MNHNY, CDR2 SVGAGI (reference sequence). This CDR3 region has 15 residues. V lost 6 bases and J lost 1, with 15 bases in between. The CDR3 reads CASRVGVGRNTEAFF. CDR3 DNA: TGTGCCAGCAGGGTTGGTGTAGGGCGGAACACTGAAGCTTTCTTT.

This clone was observed a handful of times. J is TRBJ2-2 and V is TRBV30; 8 bases map to TRBD2. J was trimmed by 4 bases and V by 3 bases; bases with no gene match: 4. Per germline, CDR1 GTSNPN and CDR2 SVGIG (reference sequence). The CDR3 covers 14 residues. The CDR3 loop is CAWRRLAITGELFF. For the CDR3, the DNA is TGTGCCTGGAGAAGACTAGCGATCACCGGGGAGCTGTTTTTT.

The chain joins TRBV6-1 to TRBJ1-1; 12 bases are a match to TRBD1. Germline V CDR1 and CDR2: MNHNS, SASEGT. V lost 7 bases, J lost 6 bases, and 9 bases stayed unmatched. The CDR3 contains 15 residues. The CDR3 DNA is TGTGCCAGCATTAAGGGACAGGGGGCGCATCCTGAAGCTTTCTTT. Amino acids: CASIKGQGAHPEAFF.

This rearrangement joins TRBV6-5 to TRBJ1-2; no clear D. V lost 6 bases and J lost 5, with 19 bases in between. CDR1 and CDR2 (germline): MNHEY, SVGAGI. The CDR3 runs to 15 residues. CDR3 in DNA: TGTGCCAGCAGGCCGTATGGAGGGATGATGTATGGCTACACCTTC. Residues: CASRPYGGMMYGYTF.

The genes are TRBV18 and TRBJ1-1, with TRBD1 as a possible D gene (5 bases). Trimming removed 4 bases at V and 1 base at J, with 16 bases between. The length of the CDR3 is 16 residues. Germline V lookup: CDR1 KGHSH, CDR2 LQKENI. CDR3 bases: TGTGCCAGCTCACTTAGGATGGGAGGGGCGAACACTGAAGCTTTCTTT. As protein: CASSLRMGGANTEAFF.

This clone has just a few counts. The chain recombines TRBV10-2 with TRBJ2-7; 11 positions match TRBD2. The germline V gene has CDR1 WSHSY and CDR2 SAAADI. The CDR3 sequence is 16 residues long. The V gene end was trimmed by 5 bases and the J gene end by 2 bases; junction bases not matched to a gene: 8. The CDR3 region is CASSPRLAGTTYEQYF. The CDR3 bases are TGCGCCAGCAGTCCACGACTAGCGGGAACAACCTACGAGCAGTACTTC.

This chain joins TRBV18 and TRBJ2-2; possible D gene TRBD2, 5 bases. CDR3 length: 16 amino acids. CDR1 is KGHSH and CDR2 is LQKENI in the germline V gene. V lost 5 bases and J lost 1, with 14 bases in between. CDR3: CASSLGRSRNTGELFF. CDR3 bases: TGTGCCAGCTCATTAGGGAGATCCCGGAACACCGGGGAGCTGTTTTTT.

The chain recombines TRBV7-5 with TRBJ1-6. TRBV7-5 represents a pseudogene. The length of the CDR3 is 11 residues. The CDR3 sequence is CVRSTQSPLHF. The CDR3 DNA reads TGTGTCAGAAGCACCCAATCACCCCTCCACTTT.

The chain joins TRBV5-1 to TRBJ1-1, with a possible D match to TRBD1 (6 bases). Germline values: CDR1 SGHRS, CDR2 YFSETQ. The V end was cut by 4 bases, the J end by 1 base, with 14 bases between. The CDR3 length is 15 residues. CDR3 region: CASSPNDRKNTEAFF. CDR3 in DNA: TGCGCCAGCAGCCCAAACGACAGGAAGAACACTGAAGCTTTCTTT.

The chain couples TRBV28 to TRBJ2-1, with 8 bases fitting TRBD2. Looked up from germline, CDR1 is MDHEN and CDR2 is SYDVKM. Trimming removed 6 bases from V and 9 bases from J; junction bases left unmatched: 13. This CDR3 is 15 amino acids long. The CDR3 DNA is TGTGCCAGCAGGTCAGCGGGAGTCGTGGGGGGTGAGCAGTTCTTC. Amino acid sequence: CASRSAGVVGGEQFF.

The chain uses TRBV5-6 and TRBJ1-2, with D hard to call. The length of the CDR3 is 14 residues. V was clipped by 0 bases and J by 4 bases, with 10 bases between them. CDR1 is SGHDT and CDR2 is YYEEEE in the germline V gene. The CDR3 is CASSLEPNRYGYTF. The CDR3 DNA sequence: TGTGCCAGCAGCTTGGAGCCGAACCGCTATGGCTACACCTTC.

This chain links TRBV7-2 with TRBJ2-7; maybe TRBD2 (5 bases). V shed 2 bases and J shed 3 bases, with 11 bases lying between them. The CDR3 totals 14 residues. CDR1 is SGHTA, CDR2 FQGNSA, per germline. In DNA form, the CDR3 reads TGTGCCAGCAGCTTAAACGGGATAGGCTACGAGCAGTACTTC. Protein product: CASSLNGIGYEQYF.

The chain couples TRBV6-1 to TRBJ1-4; D is uncertain. Germline CDR1 is MNHNS and CDR2 is SASEGT. Trimming cost V 3 bases and J 6 bases, with 2 bases left between them. The CDR3 is 11 residues long. This CDR3 is CASSEYEKLFF. CDR3 in DNA: TGTGCCAGCAGTGAGTATGAAAAACTGTTTTTT.

In DNA, the CDR3 is TGTGCCAGCATTCCTCAGAACCGCTTATTAATTCAATCCCTCCACTTT. It yields the protein CASIPQNRLLIQSLHF. The chain uses TRBV2 and TRBJ1-6, with D uncertain. This CDR3 contains 16 residues. V shed 7 bases and J shed 14 bases, with 27 bases lying between them. CDR1 and CDR2 from the germline V gene are SNHLY and FYNNEI.

The chain couples TRBV7-2 to TRBJ1-1, with 7 positions matching TRBD1. From germline, CDR1 is SGHTA and CDR2 FQGNSA. This CDR3 comprises 14 residues. V dropped 1 base and J dropped 1; count of bases not matched to a gene: 0. The CDR3, as DNA: TGTGCCAGCAGCTTAGGGACAGGGAACACTGAAGCTTTCTTT. Translated, it gives CASSLGTGNTEAFF.

Written as DNA, the CDR3 is TGTGCCAGTAGTATCCCTAGACTAGCGGGAGGATTAACCGGGGAGCTGTTTTTT. Translated: CASSIPRLAGGLTGELFF. The chain has TRBV19 and TRBJ2-2; 13 bases agree with TRBD2. Germline V gene lookup returns CDR1 LNHDA and CDR2 SQIVND (reference sequence). This CDR3 has 18 amino acids. J gave up 5 bases and V 3 bases, and 9 bases lay outside the gene matches.

The V and J genes are TRBV7-2 and TRBJ2-5; D possibly corresponds to TRBD1 (5 bases). The DNA end lines up better with TRBJ2-7; the J call may be wrong. The CDR3 covers 13 residues. Germline values: CDR1 SGHTA, CDR2 FQGNSA. CDR3 sequence: CASSSSRRGEQYF. CDR3 coding DNA: TGTGCCAGCAGCTCCTCGCGAAGGGGCGAGCAGTACTTC.

Relative to its sample, this clone is medium-sized. The rearrangement joins TRBV18 to TRBJ2-3; 8 positions agree with TRBD2. The CDR3 consists of 16 residues. Germline V lookup: CDR1 KGHSH, CDR2 LQKENI. J was trimmed by 2 bases and V by 6 bases; bases with no gene match: 10. CDR3 sequence reads: CASSTSGGRTTDTQYF. CDR3 sequence (DNA): TGTGCCAGCTCCACCAGCGGCGGGAGGACCACAGATACGCAGTATTTT. Together with reference TRBV18 and TRBJ2-3, the CDR3 gives the full variable domain: NAGVMQNPRHLVRRRGQEARLRCSPMKGHSHVYWYRQLPEEGLKFMVYLQKENIIDESGMPKERFSAEFPKEGPSILRIQQVVRGDSAAYFCASSTSGGRTTDTQYFGPGTRLTVL.

CDR3 amino acids: CASSDPGLAKNIQYF. CDR3 DNA sequence: TGTGCCAGCAGTGATCCGGGACTAGCCAAAAACATTCAGTACTTC. This chain uses TRBV6-1 with TRBJ2-4; TRBD2 is a possible D gene (6 bases). The CDR3 is 15 amino acids. Germline V gives CDR1 MNHNS, CDR2 SASEGT. V shed 3 bases and J shed 0 bases, with 9 bases lying between them.

This clone was detected only a few times. This sequence joins TRBV15 and TRBJ2-3; 7 nucleotides agree with TRBD2. Germline V gene lookup returns CDR1 LNHNV and CDR2 YYDKDF (reference sequence). The CDR3 loop spans 14 amino acids. J gave up 3 bases and V 1 base, and 1 base lay outside the gene matches. The CDR3 coding sequence is TGTGCCACCAGCAGAGGGACTAGAACAGATACGCAGTATTTT. This codes for CATSRGTRTDTQYF.

The chain carries TRBV19 and TRBJ1-6, with 8 positions matching TRBD1. CDR3 length equals 16 residues. Per the germline V gene, CDR1 is LNHDA and CDR2 is SQIVND (reference sequence). The V segment lost 4 bases and the J segment 9 bases; nucleotides outside the gene matches: 11. CDR3 region: CASSSPRQGIASPLHF. CDR3 coding DNA: TGTGCCAGTAGTAGCCCACGACAGGGGATCGCTTCACCCCTCCACTTT.

The chain carries TRBV5-6 and TRBJ2-1; either TRBD1 or TRBD2 may supply D (6 bases each). The length of the CDR3 is 16 residues. Germline V gene sequence: CDR1 SGHDT, CDR2 YYEEEE. Trimming removed 3 bases at V and 6 bases at J, with 19 bases between. The CDR3 spells CASSSGFGGGINEQFF. CDR3 nucleotides: TGTGCCAGCAGCTCAGGCTTTGGAGGGGGTATCAATGAGCAGTTCTTC.

In this sample, this clone turned up a few times. J is TRBJ2-7 and V is TRBV6-1; D is perhaps TRBD1 (6 bases). Germline values: CDR1 MNHNS, CDR2 SASEGT. The CDR3 runs to 13 residues. The germline V and J ends were trimmed by 9 bases and 3 bases, with 15 bases remaining between them. CDR3 protein: CASRGQQYYEQYF. The CDR3, as DNA: TGTGCCAGTCGAGGACAGCAGTACTACGAGCAGTACTTC.

This rearrangement joins TRBV9 to TRBJ1-2, with TRBD1 as a possible D gene (6 bases). The germline V gene encodes CDR1 SGDLS and CDR2 YYNGEE. Trimming removed 0 bases from V and 8 bases from J, with 17 bases in between. There are 15 residues in the CDR3. This CDR3 is CASSVATGSQGGYTF. The CDR3 region has the DNA TGTGCCAGCAGCGTAGCTACAGGTAGTCAGGGGGGCTACACCTTC.

This rearrangement joins TRBV7-2 to TRBJ2-1, with a weak D call TRBD1 (5 bases). Germline V lookup: CDR1 SGHTA, CDR2 FQGNSA. V was pared by 2 bases and J by 12 bases, with 11 bases between. The CDR3 covers 12 residues. The CDR3 reads CASSLPGLGQFF. The DNA of the CDR3 is TGTGCCAGCAGCTTACCAGGGCTTGGGCAGTTCTTC.

This chain uses TRBV6-5 with TRBJ2-7; no reliable D call. The CDR3 runs 11 residues. Per germline, CDR1 MNHEY and CDR2 SVGAGI. The V and J ends lost 5 bases and 8 bases respectively, with 10 bases between them. CDR3 nucleotide sequence: TGTGCCAGCAGTGATCTGGGAAAGCAGTACTTC. It is translated as CASSDLGKQYF.

The chain links TRBV5-4 to TRBJ1-2; D is uncertain. Germline CDR1 and CDR2: SGHNT and YYREEE (reference sequence). The CDR3 is 14 amino acids. V lost 2 bases and J lost 1, with 9 bases in between. The CDR3 region is CASSFLQLNYGYTF. The CDR3 bases are TGTGCCAGCAGCTTTCTACAGCTTAACTATGGCTACACCTTC.

The chain carries TRBV2 and TRBJ1-1; D is possibly TRBD1 (5 bases). Germline loops: CDR1 SNHLY, CDR2 FYNNEI. V was cut by 6 bases and J by 1 base, with 15 bases left in between. The CDR3 consists of 15 residues. CDR3 sequence (DNA): TGTGCCAGCAGGGTATTCCAGGGCGGGAACACTGAAGCTTTCTTT. Translated, it gives CASRVFQGGNTEAFF.

In this sample, this clone turned up a few times. J is TRBJ2-5 and V is TRBV2; D is uncertain. With 1 base removed from V and 0 bases from J, the gap between germline ends came to 9 bases. Germline CDR1 and CDR2: SNHLY and FYNNEI. The length of the CDR3 is 15 residues. As DNA, the CDR3 is TGTGCCAGCAGTGAAGTACAGCTGTACCAAGAGACCCAGTACTTC. Amino acids: CASSEVQLYQETQYF.

In its sample, this clone was seen once. The chain has TRBV6-5 and TRBJ2-5; 13 bases are shared with TRBD2. The trim removed 5 bases at V and 10 bases at J, leaving 10 bases unmatched. Germline V lookup: CDR1 MNHEY, CDR2 SVGAGI. There are 15 residues in the CDR3. CDR3 residues: CASSTRTSGSGGQYF. CDR3 coding DNA: TGTGCCAGCAGTACCCGGACTAGCGGGAGTGGAGGCCAGTACTTC.

CDR3 in DNA: TGTGCCAGCAGCCCCCGGCCCCTTAGCGGGAGCGAGCAGTACTTC. This translates into CASSPRPLSGSEQYF. The chain has TRBV9 and TRBJ2-7; 9 bases are a match to TRBD2. The CDR3 sequence is 15 residues long. Germline CDR1 reads SGDLS; CDR2 reads YYNGEE. V was clipped by 4 bases and J by 6 bases; unmatched bases: 11.